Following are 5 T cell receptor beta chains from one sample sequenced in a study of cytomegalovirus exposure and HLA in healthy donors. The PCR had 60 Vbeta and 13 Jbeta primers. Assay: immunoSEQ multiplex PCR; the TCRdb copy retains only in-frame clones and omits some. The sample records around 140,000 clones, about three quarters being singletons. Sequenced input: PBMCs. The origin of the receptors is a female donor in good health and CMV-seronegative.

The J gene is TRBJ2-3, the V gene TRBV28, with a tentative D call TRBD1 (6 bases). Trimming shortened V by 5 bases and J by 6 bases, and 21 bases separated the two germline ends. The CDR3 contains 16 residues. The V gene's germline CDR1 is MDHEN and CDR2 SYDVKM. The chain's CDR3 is CASSAYRVSTPDTQYF. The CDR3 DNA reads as TGTGCCAGCAGTGCGTACAGGGTTTCCACCCCGGATACGCAGTATTTT.

The CDR3 reads CASTGGALTDTQYF. In nucleotides, the CDR3 is TGTGCCAGCACGGGGGGGGCCCTCACAGATACGCAGTATTTT. This chain links TRBV6-5 with TRBJ2-3; 8 bases map to TRBD2. CDR3 length equals 14 residues. Per germline, CDR1 MNHEY and CDR2 SVGAGI. Unmatched junction bases numbered 5, after V lost 7 bases and J lost 2 bases.

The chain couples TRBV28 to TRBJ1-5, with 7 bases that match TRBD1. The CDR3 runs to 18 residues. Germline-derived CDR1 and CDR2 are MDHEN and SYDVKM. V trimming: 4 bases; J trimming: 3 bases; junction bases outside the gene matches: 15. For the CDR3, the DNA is TGTGCCAGCAGTTCAGAACCCGACAGGGCCGTTTACAATCAGCCCCAGCATTTT. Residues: CASSSEPDRAVYNQPQHF.

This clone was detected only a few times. The CDR3 here is CASSCKDGANYGYTF. The CDR3 bases are TGCGCCAGCAGCTGCAAAGACGGGGCTAACTATGGCTACACCTTC. V and J are TRBV5-1 and TRBJ1-2, with D uncertain. This CDR3 spans 15 amino acids. V was shortened by 3 bases and J by 0 bases, with 12 bases between the two germline ends. Germline V gene data show CDR1 as SGHRS and CDR2 as YFSETQ.

The CDR3, as DNA: TGTGCCAGCAGCTGGGGGGGACTGGAGACTGAAGCTTTCTTT. Translating it yields CASSWGGLETEAFF. V and J are TRBV7-2 and TRBJ1-1; TRBD1 is a possible D gene (5 bases). Germline V gene sequence: CDR1 SGHTA, CDR2 FQGNSA. This CDR3 spans 14 amino acids. The germline V and J ends were trimmed by 4 bases and 5 bases, with 14 bases remaining between them.